The 29 T cell receptor beta chains below come from one sample, sequenced in a study of blood T cell repertoires in COVID-19. The assay was immunoSEQ multiplex PCR, and TCRdb's table has in-frame clones only and misses some. The sample shows approximately 220,000 clones, around four fifths of them seen only once. Source material: peripheral blood. Source of these receptors: a woman between 45 and 65 years old with acute or convalescent COVID-19.

This chain connects TRBV27 to TRBJ2-4; no clear D. Germline lookup yields CDR1 MNHEY and CDR2 SMNVEV (reference sequence). The CDR3 spans 14 residues. Trimming took off 5 bases at V and 0 bases at J, with 8 bases between the two ends. The CDR3 reads CASSPLLAKNIQYF. CDR3 DNA: TGTGCCAGCAGTCCCCTCTTAGCCAAAAACATTCAGTACTTC.

The J gene is TRBJ2-7, the V gene TRBV5-1, with 8 bases fitting TRBD1. The CDR3 sequence is 16 residues long. Germline lookup yields CDR1 SGHRS and CDR2 YFSETQ. The V gene end was trimmed by 7 bases and the J gene end by 6 bases; junction bases not matched to a gene: 18. The CDR3 is CASALIGQGGMSEQYF. The CDR3 DNA follows: TGCGCCAGCGCACTTATCGGACAGGGAGGAATGAGCGAGCAGTACTTC.

The chain carries TRBV19 and TRBJ1-1; 10 bases agree with TRBD1. V trimming: 6 bases; J trimming: 11 bases; junction bases outside the gene matches: 9. The CDR3 contains 13 residues. Germline-derived CDR1 and CDR2 are LNHDA and SQIVND (reference sequence). The CDR3 is CASSRDRGLGAFF. The CDR3, as DNA: TGTGCCAGTAGCCGTGACAGGGGGCTAGGGGCTTTCTTT.

The CDR3 DNA reads as TGTGCCAGCAGTGGGGGGCGGGGGGAGACCCAGTACTTC. Translation: CASSGGRGETQYF. The gene calls are TRBV28 and TRBJ2-5, with D possibly being TRBD2 (7 bases). The V end was cut by 5 bases, the J end by 5 bases, with 12 bases between. The CDR3 is made up of 13 amino acids. Germline V gene lookup returns CDR1 MDHEN and CDR2 SYDVKM.

This sequence joins TRBV15 and TRBJ1-6; D possibly corresponds to TRBD1 (6 bases). The CDR3 loop spans 15 amino acids. Germline CDR1 and CDR2: LNHNV and YYDKDF (reference sequence). The V gene lost 0 bases and the J gene lost 5 bases, with 8 bases spanning the gap. For the CDR3, the DNA is TGTGCCACCAGCAGAGATCGGGACAATAATTCACCCCTCCACTTT. Its translation: CATSRDRDNNSPLHF.

This clone was recorded at least ten times. The rearrangement uses TRBV7-3 and TRBJ2-1; maybe TRBD2 (6 bases). The V end was cut by 2 bases, the J end by 8 bases, with 13 bases between. The CDR3 extends over 14 amino acids. CDR1 and CDR2 (germline): SGHTA, FQGTGA. DNA for the CDR3: TGTGCCAGCAGCTTAGCGGGGCCCCTAGATGAGCAGTTCTTC. Protein: CASSLAGPLDEQFF.

CDR3 sequence: CASSQDPFQGAEKLFF. CDR3 in DNA: TGCGCCAGCAGCCAAGATCCTTTTCAGGGTGCCGAAAAACTGTTTTTT. The chain couples TRBV4-1 to TRBJ1-4, with D maybe TRBD1 (5 bases). Per germline, CDR1 MGHRA and CDR2 YSYEKL. The ends were cut back, 0 bases at V and 8 bases at J, with 16 bases in the middle. The CDR3 totals 16 residues.

V gene TRBV18 combines with J gene TRBJ2-7, with D maybe TRBD2 (5 bases). V shed 4 bases and J shed 5 bases, with 18 bases lying between them. CDR1 is KGHSH and CDR2 is LQKENI in the germline V gene. The CDR3 runs to 15 residues. The CDR3 sequence is CASSLEAAGGHEQYF. In DNA, the CDR3 is TGTGCCAGCTCACTAGAAGCGGCCGGTGGGCACGAGCAGTACTTC.

V is TRBV7-9 and J is TRBJ2-2, with a tentative D call TRBD2 (6 bases). The germline CDR1 and CDR2 sequences are SEHNR and FQNEAQ (reference sequence). The V gene lost 3 bases and the J gene lost 6 bases, with 8 bases spanning the gap. The CDR3 is 13 amino acids. The chain's CDR3 is CASSFREAGELFF. For the CDR3, the DNA is TGTGCCAGCAGCTTCAGGGAGGCCGGGGAGCTGTTTTTT.

The rearrangement joins TRBV19 to TRBJ2-3; possibly TRBD1 for D (5 bases). Deletions cut 5 bases from V and 2 bases from J, with 14 bases between. CDR3 size: 15 residues. CDR1 and CDR2 from the germline V gene are LNHDA and SQIVND (reference sequence). The CDR3 region has the DNA TGTGCCAGTAGTCTCCGTCAGGGCGACACAGATACGCAGTATTTT. Translation gives CASSLRQGDTDTQYF.

The chain combines TRBV24-1 with TRBJ2-3, with 7 positions matching TRBD2. The CDR3 has 14 amino acids. CDR1 KGHDR and CDR2 SFDVKD come from the germline V gene. The ends lost 5 bases at V and 4 bases at J; junction bases unmatched: 5. CDR3 sequence reads: CATSGQAGADTQYF. CDR3 coding DNA: TGTGCCACCAGTGGCCAGGCGGGGGCAGATACGCAGTATTTT.

This clone was seen a few times. J is TRBJ1-5 and V is TRBV6-4, with D possibly TRBD1 on 6 matching bases. V was pared by 7 bases and J by 1 base, with 11 bases between. The CDR3 is 14 amino acids. Germline CDR1 and CDR2: MRHNA and SNTAGT. This chain's CDR3 is CASIWGQSNQPQHF. In nucleotides, the CDR3 is TGTGCCAGCATCTGGGGGCAGAGCAATCAGCCCCAGCATTTT.

The sample holds a few counts of this clone. V is TRBV28 and J is TRBJ2-7; a weak D match, TRBD1 (6 bases). Germline V gene sequence: CDR1 MDHEN, CDR2 SYDVKM. V lost 1 base and J 3 bases, leaving 10 bases between the germline ends. This CDR3 has 14 amino acids. The CDR3 coding sequence is TGTGCCAGCAGTTTATACGGGACACACTACGAGCAGTACTTC. This encodes CASSLYGTHYEQYF.

The gene calls are TRBV5-1 and TRBJ2-3; the D is unclear. The CDR3 runs 14 residues. Germline CDR1 and CDR2: SGHRS and YFSETQ. V lost 0 bases, J lost 1 base, and 6 bases lay in between. CDR3 nucleotide sequence: TGCGCCAGCAGCTTGGGGAGCGGCACAGATACGCAGTATTTT. Translated: CASSLGSGTDTQYF. Looking up the rest from reference TRBV5-1 and TRBJ2-3 gives the full variable domain: KAGVTQTPRYLIKTRGQQVTLSCSPISGHRSVSWYQQTPGQGLQFLFEYFSETQRNKGNFPGRFSGRQFSNSRSEMNVSTLELGDSALYLCASSLGSGTDTQYFGPGTRLTVL.

The V gene is TRBV3-1 (or the pseudogene TRBV3-2), the J gene TRBJ2-7; 7 bases are shared with TRBD1. Germline-derived CDR1 and CDR2 are LGHDT and YNNKEL (reference sequence). The length of the CDR3 is 15 residues. V shed 1 base, J shed 2 bases, and the junction held 5 bases outside the gene matches. CDR3 sequence reads: CASSQATGVPYEQYF. The DNA of the CDR3 is TGTGCCAGCAGCCAAGCAACAGGGGTTCCCTACGAGCAGTACTTC.

Comments on this clone: Other nucleotide sequences from this sample produce the same CDR3. This chain links TRBV28 with TRBJ2-2, with a tentative D call TRBD2 (6 bases). Germline loops: CDR1 MDHEN, CDR2 SYDVKM. Trimming took 2 bases from V and 3 from J, leaving 7 bases between them. The CDR3 spans 14 residues. The CDR3 DNA reads as TGTGCCAGCAGTTTACGGAGGGACACCGGGGAGCTGTTTTTT. This sequence encodes CASSLRRDTGELFF.

The J gene is TRBJ2-7, the V gene TRBV27, with D maybe TRBD2 (6 bases). The CDR3 is 15 amino acids. Trimming removed 3 bases at V and 0 bases at J, with 12 bases between. The V gene's germline CDR1 is MNHEY and CDR2 SMNVEV (reference sequence). CDR3: CASSFREDGSYEQYF. The CDR3 DNA sequence: TGTGCCAGCAGTTTTAGGGAGGACGGCTCCTACGAGCAGTACTTC.

The CDR3 reads CASSPRQGTVDGYTF. In DNA, the CDR3 is TGTGCCAGCAGTCCAAGACAGGGAACGGTGGATGGCTACACCTTC. The rearrangement uses TRBV6-2 or TRBV6-3 and TRBJ1-2; TRBD1 matches at 7 bases. The germline CDR1 and CDR2 sequences are MNHEY and SVGEGT. J was trimmed by 6 bases and V by 5 bases; bases with no gene match: 12. The length of the CDR3 is 15 residues.

This clone occurred a few times. The chain couples TRBV12-3 or TRBV12-4 to TRBJ2-2; D is uncertain. Trimming took off 2 bases at V and 7 bases at J, with 5 bases between the two ends. This CDR3 region has 12 residues. DNA for the CDR3: TGTGCCAGCAGTTTACAGATCGGGGAGCTGTTTTTT. This codes for CASSLQIGELFF.

In DNA, the CDR3 is TGTGCCAGCAGCTTACTAGGCGGGGAGCTGTTTTTT. This gives the protein CASSLLGGELFF. The genes are TRBV7-6 and TRBJ2-2; D gene ambiguous. V was shortened by 2 bases and J by 7 bases, with 5 bases between the two germline ends. This CDR3 contains 12 residues. From germline, CDR1 is SGHVS and CDR2 FNYEAQ.

The chain links TRBV5-4 to TRBJ2-1; 8 bases line up with TRBD2. The J segment lost 0 bases and the V segment lost 5 bases, leaving 4 bases of the junction unmatched. This CDR3 is built from 15 residues. Looked up from germline, CDR1 is SGHNT and CDR2 is YYREEE (reference sequence). The CDR3 protein is CASRVSGSSYNEQFF. CDR3 DNA: TGTGCCAGCAGGGTGAGCGGGAGCTCCTACAATGAGCAGTTCTTC. The variable domain in full, with the rest retrieved from reference TRBV5-4 and TRBJ2-1, is ETGVTQSPTHLIKTRGQQVTLRCSSQSGHNTVSWYQQALGQGPQFIFQYYREEENGRGNFPPRFSGLQFPNYSSELNVNALELDDSALYLCASRVSGSSYNEQFFGPGTRLTVL.

V gene TRBV24-1 combines with J gene TRBJ2-2, with D possibly being TRBD1 (6 bases). In germline, CDR1 is KGHDR, CDR2 SFDVKD. The ends were cut back, 8 bases at V and 1 base at J, with 10 bases in the middle. The CDR3 extends over 14 amino acids. Written as DNA, the CDR3 is TGTGCCACCATGAACAGGGTGAACACCGGGGAGCTGTTTTTT. Translated, it gives CATMNRVNTGELFF.

The gene calls are TRBV19 and TRBJ1-6; D remains unclear. CDR1 is LNHDA, CDR2 SQIVND, per germline (reference sequence). The V end lost 1 base, the J end lost 5 bases, and 9 bases lay between the germline ends. The CDR3 sequence is 15 residues long. CDR3 bases: TGTGCCAGTAGTATAGGCACAGCCGATAATTCACCCCTCCACTTT. This translates into CASSIGTADNSPLHF.

The CDR3: CATSDPTSGRGETQYF. The CDR3 region has the DNA TGTGCCACCAGTGACCCGACTAGCGGGAGAGGGGAGACCCAGTACTTC. The chain joins TRBV24-1 to TRBJ2-5, with 12 bases aligning to TRBD2. The CDR3 sequence is 16 residues long. J lost 5 bases, V lost 4 bases, and 7 bases had no gene match. Germline loops: CDR1 KGHDR, CDR2 SFDVKD.

This chain joins TRBV20-1 and TRBJ2-7; D is possibly TRBD2 (6 bases). Per germline, CDR1 DFQATT and CDR2 SNEGSKA (reference sequence). The ends were cut back, 3 bases at V and 4 bases at J, with 19 bases in the middle. This CDR3 spans 15 amino acids. CDR3 bases: TGCAGTGCTAGTGGAGCGGGCCGGAACCTGTACGAGCAGTACTTC. Encoded protein: CSASGAGRNLYEQYF.

Details on this clone: Other DNA sequences of this sample code for an identical CDR3. The chain joins TRBV5-1 to TRBJ1-2; 8 nucleotides line up with TRBD1. This CDR3 region has 13 residues. In germline, CDR1 is SGHRS, CDR2 YFSETQ. V was clipped by 4 bases and J by 3 bases; unmatched bases: 2. This CDR3 is CASSLDRDYGYTF. Written as DNA, the CDR3 is TGCGCCAGCAGCCTGGACAGGGACTATGGCTACACCTTC.

The J gene is TRBJ1-2, the V gene TRBV14, with 7 nucleotides matching TRBD1. Losses at the gene ends were 5 bases for V and 6 bases for J; bases not matched to a gene: 9. From germline, CDR1 is SGHDN and CDR2 FVKESK. There are 14 residues in the CDR3. The CDR3 is CASSGKTGLNGYTF. The CDR3 nucleotides are TGTGCCAGCAGCGGGAAGACAGGGCTTAATGGCTACACCTTC.

The rearrangement uses TRBV7-2 and TRBJ1-3; possibly TRBD1 for D (5 bases). Deletions cut 5 bases from V and 2 bases from J, with 16 bases between. The germline CDR1 and CDR2 sequences are SGHTA and FQGNSA. The CDR3 consists of 16 residues. In DNA form, the CDR3 reads TGTGCCAGCAGCCCTGACAGAGGTCGGACTGGAAACACCATATATTTT. This sequence encodes CASSPDRGRTGNTIYF.

CDR3 protein: CSVPPEGAMADTQYF. CDR3 nucleotide sequence: TGCAGCGTCCCCCCCGAGGGGGCGATGGCAGATACGCAGTATTTT. The chain recombines TRBV29-1 with TRBJ2-3, with TRBD1 identical over 7 bases. V was clipped by 6 bases and J by 4 bases; unmatched bases: 13. The CDR3 runs to 15 residues. The germline CDR1 and CDR2 sequences are SQVTM and ANQGSEA.